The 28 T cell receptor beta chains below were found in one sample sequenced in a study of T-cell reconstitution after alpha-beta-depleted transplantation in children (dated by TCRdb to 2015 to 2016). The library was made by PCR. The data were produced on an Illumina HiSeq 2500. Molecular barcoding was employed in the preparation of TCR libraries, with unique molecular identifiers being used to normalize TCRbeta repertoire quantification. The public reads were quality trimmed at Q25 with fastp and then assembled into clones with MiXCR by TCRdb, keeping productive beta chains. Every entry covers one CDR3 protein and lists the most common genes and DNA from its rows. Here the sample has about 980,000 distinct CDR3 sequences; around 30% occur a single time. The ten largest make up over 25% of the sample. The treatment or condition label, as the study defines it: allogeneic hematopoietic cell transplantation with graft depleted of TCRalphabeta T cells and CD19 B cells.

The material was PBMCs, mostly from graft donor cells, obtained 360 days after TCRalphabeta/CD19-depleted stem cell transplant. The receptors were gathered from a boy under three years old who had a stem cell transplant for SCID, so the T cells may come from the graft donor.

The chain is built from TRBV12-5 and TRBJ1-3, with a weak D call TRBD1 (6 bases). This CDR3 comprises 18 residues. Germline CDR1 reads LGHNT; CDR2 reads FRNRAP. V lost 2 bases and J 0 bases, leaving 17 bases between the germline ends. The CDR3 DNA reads TGTGCTAGTGGTTTGACGCTTCCGGGACAAAGCTCTGGAAACACCATATATTTT. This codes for CASGLTLPGQSSGNTIYF.

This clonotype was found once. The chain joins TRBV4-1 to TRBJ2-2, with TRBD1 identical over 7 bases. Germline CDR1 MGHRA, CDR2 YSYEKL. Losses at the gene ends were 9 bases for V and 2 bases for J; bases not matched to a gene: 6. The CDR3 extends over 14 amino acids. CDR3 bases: TGCGCCAGTAGGGGGCAGCAAAACACCGGGGAGCTGTTTTTT. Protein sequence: CASRGQQNTGELFF.

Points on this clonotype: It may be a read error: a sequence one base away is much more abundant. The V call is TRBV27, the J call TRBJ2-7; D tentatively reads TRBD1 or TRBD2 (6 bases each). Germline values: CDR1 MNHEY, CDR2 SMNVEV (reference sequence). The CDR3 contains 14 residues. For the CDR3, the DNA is TGTTCCAGCAGTTTCCGAGGGGGGTCCTACGAGCAGTACTTC. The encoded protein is CSSSFRGGSYEQYF.

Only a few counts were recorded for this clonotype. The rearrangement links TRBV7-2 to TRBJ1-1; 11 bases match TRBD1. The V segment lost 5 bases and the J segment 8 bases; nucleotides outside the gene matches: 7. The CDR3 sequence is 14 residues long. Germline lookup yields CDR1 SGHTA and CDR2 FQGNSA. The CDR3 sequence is CASSLRTGGKEAFF. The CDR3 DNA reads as TGTGCCAGCAGCCTTAGGACAGGGGGCAAGGAAGCTTTCTTT. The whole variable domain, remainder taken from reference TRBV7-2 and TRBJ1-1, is GAGVSQSPSNKVTEKGKDVELRCDPISGHTALYWYRQSLGQGLEFLIYFQGNSAPDKSGLPSDRFSAERTGGSVSTLTIQRTQQEDSAVYLCASSLRTGGKEAFFGQGTRLTVV.

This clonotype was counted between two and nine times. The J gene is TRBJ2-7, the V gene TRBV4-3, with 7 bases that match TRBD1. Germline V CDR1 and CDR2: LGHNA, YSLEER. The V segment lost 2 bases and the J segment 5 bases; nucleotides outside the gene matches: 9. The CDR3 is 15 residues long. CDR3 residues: CASSQRRQGLHEQYF. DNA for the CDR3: TGCGCCAGCAGCCAACGCCGACAGGGCCTCCACGAGCAGTACTTC.

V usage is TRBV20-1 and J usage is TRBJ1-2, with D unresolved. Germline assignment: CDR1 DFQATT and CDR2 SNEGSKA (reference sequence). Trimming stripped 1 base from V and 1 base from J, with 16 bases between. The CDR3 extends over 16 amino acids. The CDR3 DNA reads TGCAGTGCTAGAGGCCAGTTCCTACGGGTTAACTATGGCTACACCTTC. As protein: CSARGQFLRVNYGYTF.

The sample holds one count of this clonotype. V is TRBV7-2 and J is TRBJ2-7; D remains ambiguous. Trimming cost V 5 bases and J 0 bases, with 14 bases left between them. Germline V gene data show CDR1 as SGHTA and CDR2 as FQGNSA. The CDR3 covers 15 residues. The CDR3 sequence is CASSPRQVNSYEQYF. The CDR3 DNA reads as TGTGCCAGCAGCCCCCGTCAGGTGAACTCCTACGAGCAGTACTTC.

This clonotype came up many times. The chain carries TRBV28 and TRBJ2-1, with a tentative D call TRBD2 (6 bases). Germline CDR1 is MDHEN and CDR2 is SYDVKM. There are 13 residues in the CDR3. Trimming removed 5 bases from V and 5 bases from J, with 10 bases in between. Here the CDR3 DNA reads TGTGCCAGCAGTGCGGAGGGAAACAATGAGCAGTTCTTC. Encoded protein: CASSAEGNNEQFF. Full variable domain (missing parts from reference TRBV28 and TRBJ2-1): DVKVTQSSRYLVKRTGEKVFLECVQDMDHENMFWYRQDPGLGLRLIYFSYDVKMKEKGDIPEGYSVSREKKERFSLILESASTNQTSMYLCASSAEGNNEQFFGPGTRLTVL.

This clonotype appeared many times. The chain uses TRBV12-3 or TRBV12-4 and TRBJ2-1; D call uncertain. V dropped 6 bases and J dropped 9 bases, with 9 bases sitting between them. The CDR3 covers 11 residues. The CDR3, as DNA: TGTGCCAGCAGCTCCGGGCCTGAGCAGTTCTTC. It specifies CASSSGPEQFF.

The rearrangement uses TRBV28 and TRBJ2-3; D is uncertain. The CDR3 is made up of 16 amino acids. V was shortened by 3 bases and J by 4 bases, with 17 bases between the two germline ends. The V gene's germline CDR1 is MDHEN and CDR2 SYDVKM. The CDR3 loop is CASSFRAHPVSDTQYF. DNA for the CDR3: TGTGCCAGCAGTTTCCGGGCTCACCCCGTCTCAGATACGCAGTATTTT.

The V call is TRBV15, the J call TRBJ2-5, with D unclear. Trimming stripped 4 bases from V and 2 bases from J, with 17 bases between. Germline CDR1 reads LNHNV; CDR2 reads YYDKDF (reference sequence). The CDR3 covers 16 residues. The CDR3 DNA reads TGTGCCACCAGCAACTCCTTTGAGCAGCTGCAAGAGACCCAGTACTTC. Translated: CATSNSFEQLQETQYF.

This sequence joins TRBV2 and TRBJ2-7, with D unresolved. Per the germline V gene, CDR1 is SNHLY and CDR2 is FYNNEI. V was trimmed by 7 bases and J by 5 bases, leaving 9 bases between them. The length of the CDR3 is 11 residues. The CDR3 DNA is TGTGCCAGCAAGGGCTGGGACGAGCAGTACTTC. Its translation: CASKGWDEQYF.

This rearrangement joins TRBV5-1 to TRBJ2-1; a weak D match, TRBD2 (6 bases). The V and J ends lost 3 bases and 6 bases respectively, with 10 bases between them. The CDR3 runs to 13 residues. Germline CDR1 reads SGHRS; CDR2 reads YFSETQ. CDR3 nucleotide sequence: TGCGCCAGCAGCTACGGACTATTCAATGAGCAGTTCTTC. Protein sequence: CASSYGLFNEQFF. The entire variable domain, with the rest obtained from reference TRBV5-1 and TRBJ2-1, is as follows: KAGVTQTPRYLIKTRGQQVTLSCSPISGHRSVSWYQQTPGQGLQFLFEYFSETQRNKGNFPGRFSGRQFSNSRSEMNVSTLELGDSALYLCASSYGLFNEQFFGPGTRLTVL.

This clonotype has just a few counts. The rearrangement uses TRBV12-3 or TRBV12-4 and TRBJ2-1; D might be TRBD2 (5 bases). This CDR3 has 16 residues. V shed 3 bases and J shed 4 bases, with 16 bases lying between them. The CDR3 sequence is CASSFAGPGLYNEQFF. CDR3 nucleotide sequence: TGTGCCAGCAGTTTTGCAGGCCCGGGATTATACAATGAGCAGTTCTTC.

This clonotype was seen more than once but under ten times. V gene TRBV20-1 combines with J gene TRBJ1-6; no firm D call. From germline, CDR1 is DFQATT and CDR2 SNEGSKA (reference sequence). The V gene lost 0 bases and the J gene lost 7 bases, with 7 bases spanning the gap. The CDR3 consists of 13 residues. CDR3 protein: CSARDFGNSPLHF. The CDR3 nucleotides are TGCAGTGCTAGAGATTTTGGCAATTCACCCCTCCACTTT.

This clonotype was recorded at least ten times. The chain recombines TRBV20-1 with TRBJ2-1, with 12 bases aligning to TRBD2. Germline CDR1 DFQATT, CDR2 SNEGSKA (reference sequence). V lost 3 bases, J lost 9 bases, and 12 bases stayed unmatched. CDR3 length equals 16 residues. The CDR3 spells CSASRTSGGIWIEQFF. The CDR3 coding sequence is TGCAGTGCTAGTCGCACTAGCGGGGGGATTTGGATTGAGCAGTTCTTC.

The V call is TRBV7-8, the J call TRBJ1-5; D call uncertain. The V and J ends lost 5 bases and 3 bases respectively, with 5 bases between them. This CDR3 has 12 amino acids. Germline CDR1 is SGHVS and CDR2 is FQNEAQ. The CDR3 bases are TGTGCCAGCAGCCCGCACAATCAGCCCCAGCATTTT. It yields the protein CASSPHNQPQHF.

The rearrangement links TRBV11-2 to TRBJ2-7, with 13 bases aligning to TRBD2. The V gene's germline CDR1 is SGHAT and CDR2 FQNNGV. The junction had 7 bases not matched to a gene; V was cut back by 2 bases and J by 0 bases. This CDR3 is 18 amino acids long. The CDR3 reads CASSLRTSGGASSYEQYF. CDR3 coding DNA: TGTGCCAGCAGCTTAAGGACTAGCGGGGGTGCTAGCTCCTACGAGCAGTACTTC.

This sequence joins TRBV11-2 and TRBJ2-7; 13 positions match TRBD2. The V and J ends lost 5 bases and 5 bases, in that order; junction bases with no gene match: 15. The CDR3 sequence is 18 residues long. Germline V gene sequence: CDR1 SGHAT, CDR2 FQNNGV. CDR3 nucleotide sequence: TGTGCCAGCAGCAGAAACCACGGACTAGCGGGGGCTCCTAACGAGCAGTACTTC. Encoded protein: CASSRNHGLAGAPNEQYF.

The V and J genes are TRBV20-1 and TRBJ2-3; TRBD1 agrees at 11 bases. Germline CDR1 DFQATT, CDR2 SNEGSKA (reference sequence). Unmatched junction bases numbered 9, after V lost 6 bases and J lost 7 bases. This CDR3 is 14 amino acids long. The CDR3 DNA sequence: TGCAGTGCAGGGGGACAGGGGGGCCTCAATACGCAGTATTTT. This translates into CSAGGQGGLNTQYF.

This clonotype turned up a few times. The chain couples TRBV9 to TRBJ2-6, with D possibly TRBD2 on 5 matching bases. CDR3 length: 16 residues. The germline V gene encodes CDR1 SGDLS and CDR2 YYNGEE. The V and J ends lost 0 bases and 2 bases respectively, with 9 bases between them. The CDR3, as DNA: TGTGCCAGCAGCGTAGCTCCCGGGACTGGGGCCAACGTCCTGACTTTC. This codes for CASSVAPGTGANVLTF.

This chain's CDR3 is CASLALAVNTGELFF. In DNA, the CDR3 is TGTGCCAGTTTGGCGCTAGCGGTGAACACCGGGGAGCTGTTTTTT. This chain links TRBV19 with TRBJ2-2; 7 bases are shared with TRBD2. The V gene end was trimmed by 8 bases and the J gene end by 1 base; junction bases not matched to a gene: 7. CDR1 is LNHDA and CDR2 is SQIVND in the germline V gene (reference sequence). This CDR3 has 15 residues.

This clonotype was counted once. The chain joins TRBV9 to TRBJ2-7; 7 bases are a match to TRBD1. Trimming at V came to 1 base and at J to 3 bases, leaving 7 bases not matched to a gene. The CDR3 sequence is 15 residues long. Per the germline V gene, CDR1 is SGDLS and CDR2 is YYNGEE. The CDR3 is CASSVIPTGVYEQYF. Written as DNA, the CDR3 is TGTGCCAGCAGCGTAATCCCCACAGGGGTCTACGAGCAGTACTTC. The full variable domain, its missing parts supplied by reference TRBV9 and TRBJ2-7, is DSGVTQTPKHLITATGQRVTLRCSPRSGDLSVYWYQQSLDQGLQFLIQYYNGEERAKGNILERFSAQQFPDLHSELNLSSLELGDSALYFCASSVIPTGVYEQYFGPGTRLTVT.

The CDR3 here is CASRNRVSSYEQYF. The CDR3 bases are TGTGCCAGCCGGAACAGGGTCTCATCCTACGAGCAGTACTTC. The gene calls are TRBV21-1 and TRBJ2-7; TRBD1 is the table's D call, not checked against the DNA. TRBV21-1 has pseudogene status. The CDR3 spans 14 residues.

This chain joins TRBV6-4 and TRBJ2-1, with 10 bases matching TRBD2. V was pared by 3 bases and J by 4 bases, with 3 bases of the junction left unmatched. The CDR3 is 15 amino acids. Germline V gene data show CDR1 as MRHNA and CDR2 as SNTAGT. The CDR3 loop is CASSERAGGYNEQFF. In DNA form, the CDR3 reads TGTGCCAGCAGTGAGCGAGCGGGGGGGTACAATGAGCAGTTCTTC.

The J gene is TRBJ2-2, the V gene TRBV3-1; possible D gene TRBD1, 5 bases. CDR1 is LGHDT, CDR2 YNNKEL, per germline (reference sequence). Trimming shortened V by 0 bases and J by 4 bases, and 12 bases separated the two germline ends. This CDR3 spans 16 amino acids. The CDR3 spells CASSQDGQGITGELFF. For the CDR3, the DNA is TGTGCCAGCAGCCAAGATGGGCAGGGCATCACCGGGGAGCTGTTTTTT.

DNA of the CDR3: TGTGCCATCAGTGCCCTGGGGGAGGACACTGAAGCTTTCTTT. It codes for CAISALGEDTEAFF. This rearrangement joins TRBV10-3 to TRBJ1-1; D might be TRBD1 (5 bases). CDR1 ENHRY and CDR2 SYGVKD come from the germline V gene. The length of the CDR3 is 14 residues. The V and J ends lost 4 bases and 3 bases respectively, with 12 bases between them.

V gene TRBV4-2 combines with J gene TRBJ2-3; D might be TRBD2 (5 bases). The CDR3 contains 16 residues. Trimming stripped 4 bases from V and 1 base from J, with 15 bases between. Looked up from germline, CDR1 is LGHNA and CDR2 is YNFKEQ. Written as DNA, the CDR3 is TGTGCCAGCAGCCCGGGTGCGGGCGGGCGCACAGATACGCAGTATTTT. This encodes CASSPGAGGRTDTQYF.